The 18 T cell receptor beta chains below come from one sample, sequenced in a study of blood T cell repertoires in COVID-19. Produced via immunoSEQ multiplex PCR; TCRdb's table is partial and in-frame only. The table lists under 200,000 clones, 88% of them singletons. The sequenced sample consisted of peripheral blood. These receptor sequences come from a man aged 35-49 years with active or convalescent COVID-19.

The chain combines TRBV18 with TRBJ2-5; TRBD1 matches 10 bases. V lost 5 bases and J lost 2; bases outside the gene matches: 5. The CDR3 consists of 15 residues. The germline V gene encodes CDR1 KGHSH and CDR2 LQKENI. CDR3 coding DNA: TGTGCCAGCTCAAGACAGGGGGCGAAACAAGAGACCCAGTACTTC. Translating it yields CASSRQGAKQETQYF.

This clone appeared once. V usage is TRBV20-1 and J usage is TRBJ1-5; D remains unclear. The V and J ends lost 3 bases and 2 bases respectively, with 11 bases between them. Germline lookup yields CDR1 DFQATT and CDR2 SNEGSKA (reference sequence). The length of the CDR3 is 14 residues. CDR3 in DNA: TGCAGTGCTAGTCCGGGAACGGGCAATCAGCCCCAGCATTTT. Its protein product is CSASPGTGNQPQHF.

The rearrangement uses TRBV7-6 and TRBJ2-7; D possibly corresponds to TRBD2 (5 bases). Germline-derived CDR1 and CDR2 are SGHVS and FNYEAQ. The CDR3 runs 15 residues. Trimming took 6 bases from V and 3 from J, leaving 18 bases between them. The CDR3 nucleotides read TGTGCCAGCAGTCAATCTCCGGGATTGAACTACGAGCAGTACTTC. Its translation: CASSQSPGLNYEQYF.

The chain is built from TRBV12-5 and TRBJ2-5, with 8 bases identical to TRBD1. CDR1 and CDR2 from the germline V gene are LGHNT and FRNRAP. V lost 6 bases to trimming and J lost 7 bases; unmatched junction nucleotides: 7. The CDR3 has 13 amino acids. The CDR3 here is CASGLGQGGTQYF. Here the CDR3 DNA reads TGTGCTAGTGGCCTAGGACAGGGTGGGACCCAGTACTTC.

This clone was found once. V is TRBV19 and J is TRBJ1-1; D is ambiguous. V was clipped by 4 bases and J by 0 bases, with 6 bases between them. Germline loops: CDR1 LNHDA, CDR2 SQIVND (reference sequence). The CDR3 loop spans 13 amino acids. DNA for the CDR3: TGTGCCAGTAGTACCCAGATGAACACTGAAGCTTTCTTT. Its protein product is CASSTQMNTEAFF. Using reference TRBV19 and TRBJ1-1 for the parts outside the CDR3, the full variable domain is DGGITQSPKYLFRKEGQNVTLSCEQNLNHDAMYWYRQDPGQGLRLIYYSQIVNDFQKGDIAEGYSVSREKKESFPLTVTSAQKNPTAFYLCASSTQMNTEAFFGQGTRLTVV.

This chain links TRBV27 with TRBJ2-2; a possible D gene is TRBD2 (5 bases). Trimming removed 2 bases from V and 4 bases from J, with 11 bases in between. Germline V gene lookup returns CDR1 MNHEY and CDR2 SMNVEV (reference sequence). The CDR3 contains 15 residues. The CDR3 DNA reads as TGTGCCAGCAGTTTAGTGCTAGCTCCCACCGGGGAGCTGTTTTTT. Amino acids: CASSLVLAPTGELFF.

V and J are TRBV18 and TRBJ2-2, with a weak D call TRBD2 (5 bases). V was shortened by 6 bases and J by 5 bases, with 16 bases between the two germline ends. CDR3 length equals 15 residues. Germline loops: CDR1 KGHSH, CDR2 LQKENI. CDR3 protein: CASSPFSAGTGELFF. Here the CDR3 DNA reads TGTGCCAGCTCCCCATTCTCTGCGGGTACCGGGGAGCTGTTTTTT.

The chain is built from TRBV3-1 (or the pseudogene TRBV3-2) and TRBJ1-2, with 8 bases lining up with TRBD1. J gave up 5 bases and V 5 bases, and 7 bases lay outside the gene matches. The CDR3 is made up of 14 amino acids. The germline V gene encodes CDR1 LGHDT and CDR2 YNNKEL (reference sequence). CDR3 loop: CASSAGQDFYGYTF. The CDR3 bases are TGTGCCAGCAGCGCGGGACAGGATTTTTATGGCTACACCTTC.

The count of this clone is one. The rearrangement joins TRBV5-6 to TRBJ1-3, with D perhaps matching TRBD1 (6 bases). CDR1 and CDR2 (germline): SGHDT, YYEEEE. V lost 4 bases to trimming and J lost 2 bases, with 19 bases between them. This CDR3 comprises 17 residues. The CDR3 nucleotides read TGTGCCAGCAGCAATCCTACACAGGGACGAACTGGAAACACCATATATTTT. It specifies CASSNPTQGRTGNTIYF.

The gene calls are TRBV27 and TRBJ1-5; D not certain. V dropped 4 bases and J dropped 0 bases, with 7 bases sitting between them. The CDR3 extends over 14 amino acids. Germline CDR1 and CDR2: MNHEY and SMNVEV (reference sequence). The CDR3 loop reads CASSSRGSNQPQHF. The CDR3 nucleotides are TGTGCCAGCAGTTCCCGGGGTAGCAATCAGCCCCAGCATTTT.

CDR3 protein: CASSQQGINTEAFF. The CDR3 DNA is TGCGCCAGCAGCCAACAGGGGATAAACACTGAAGCTTTCTTT. The genes are TRBV5-1 and TRBJ1-1; TRBD1 matches 7 bases. V dropped 4 bases and J dropped 2; count of bases not matched to a gene: 5. The germline CDR1 and CDR2 sequences are SGHRS and YFSETQ. This CDR3 is built from 14 residues.

Only one count was recorded for this clone. The chain couples TRBV7-7 to TRBJ1-3; D gene uncertain. Trimming removed 1 base at V and 4 bases at J, with 11 bases between. The CDR3 sequence is 15 residues long. Germline CDR1 and CDR2: SSHAT and FNYEAQ (reference sequence). The CDR3 DNA sequence: TGTGCCAGCAGCTTAGGTCCTAACCCGGGAAACACCATATATTTT. Protein sequence: CASSLGPNPGNTIYF.

This rearrangement joins TRBV30 to TRBJ2-5; 9 bases agree with TRBD2. J gave up 4 bases and V 5 bases, and 11 bases lay outside the gene matches. The germline V gene has CDR1 GTSNPN and CDR2 SVGIG (reference sequence). The CDR3 loop spans 15 amino acids. Written as DNA, the CDR3 is TGTGCCTGGCAGGGTAGCGGGAGTTTGGCAGAGACCCAGTACTTC. This encodes CAWQGSGSLAETQYF.

In nucleotides, the CDR3 is TGTGCCAGTAGTAGTTTCGGGCCCCAGCATTTT. It specifies CASSSFGPQHF. The J gene is TRBJ1-5, the V gene TRBV19, with no clear D. CDR3 size: 11 residues. Germline lookup yields CDR1 LNHDA and CDR2 SQIVND (reference sequence). V was pared by 4 bases and J by 9 bases, with 7 bases between.

The V call is TRBV4-1, the J call TRBJ1-1; 8 bases fit TRBD1. Germline CDR1 reads MGHRA; CDR2 reads YSYEKL. This CDR3 is 15 amino acids long. Germline trimming cut 6 bases from V and 0 bases from J; bases unmatched to any gene: 6. The CDR3 sequence is CASSYRGWMNTEAFF. In DNA, the CDR3 is TGCGCCAGCAGTTACAGGGGGTGGATGAACACTGAAGCTTTCTTT.

The rearrangement links TRBV6-1 to TRBJ1-2; 8 nucleotides line up with TRBD1. From germline, CDR1 is MNHNS and CDR2 SASEGT. V trimming: 2 bases; J trimming: 4 bases; junction bases outside the gene matches: 6. The CDR3 contains 15 residues. CDR3 residues: CASSESGTGTYGYTF. In DNA form, the CDR3 reads TGTGCCAGCAGTGAATCCGGGACAGGAACCTATGGCTACACCTTC.

The chain carries TRBV5-4 and TRBJ2-5; 8 bases align to TRBD2. CDR3 size: 15 residues. V lost 0 bases, J lost 1 base, and 2 bases stayed unmatched. Germline CDR1 is SGHNT and CDR2 is YYREEE (reference sequence). In nucleotides, the CDR3 is TGTGCCAGCAGCTTGGCCGGGGGGGCCCAAGAGACCCAGTACTTC. Its translation is CASSLAGGAQETQYF.

The chain is built from TRBV24-1 and TRBJ2-2; 9 bases line up with TRBD1. After removal of 0 bases from V and 3 bases from J, the junction contained 13 bases not matched to a gene. Germline-derived CDR1 and CDR2 are KGHDR and SFDVKD. The CDR3 totals 20 residues. CDR3 region: CATSDLRHGTGRGDTGELFF. The CDR3 coding sequence is TGTGCCACCAGTGATTTGCGCCACGGGACAGGGAGAGGGGACACCGGGGAGCTGTTTTTT.